Many counts were recorded for the clone carrying this T cell receptor beta chain. Its target is not known. For Graves' hyperthyroidism to be stable, ophthalmopathy could not progress within 18 months. Diagnoses were made from clinical symptoms, serum measures (thyroxine and TRAb), thyroid ultrasound and orbital computed tomography. TCR beta CDR3 regions were amplified from RNA. The TCR CDR3 first-round RT-PCR relied on the HTBI primer set. TCRdb recomputed calls from the multiplex PCR reads with MiXCR, one row per CDR3 protein. The sample shows roughly 660,000 distinct CDR3 sequences, roughly 17% of them seen only once. The sample is drawn from a study of T cells in Graves' hyperthyroidism and ophthalmopathy. Study-wide context: The authors collected peripheral blood at initial diagnosis, before any treatment.

Germline V gives CDR1 MDHEN, CDR2 SYDVKM. Trimming pared 3 bases from V and 3 bases from J, leaving 18 bases between. There are 16 residues in the CDR3. Study findings and constraints: In the analysis, a 13 V-J model separated ophthalmopathy from stable hyperthyroidism.

The chain uses TRBV28 and TRBJ2-7, with a possible D match to TRBD1 (5 bases). This receptor was obtained from a middle-aged man with Graves' hyperthyroidism. The sequenced material came from blood. The CDR3 loop is CASSFMLNPGLYEQYF. In nucleotides, the CDR3 is TGTGCCAGCAGTTTTATGTTAAATCCAGGGCTCTACGAGCAGTACTTC.